Here is one T cell receptor beta chain with its context. What it binds is unknown. Profiles of TCR beta VDJ and CDR3 were generated from a genomic DNA template. In TCRdb, the reads were re-called with MiXCR into one record per CDR3 protein. Of 150,000 to 200,000 distinct CDR3 sequences in the sample, about 64% were seen once. The source of the sample is a study of CD8+CD57+ T cells in acquired aplastic anemia. Study context: Sorted CD4+ and CD8+ cell DNA averaged approximately 3.2 ug. Healthy donors averaged approximately 10 million reads for CD4+ cells. Study-wide points: Between the patient and control groups, CD8+ Simpson's diversity did not differ significantly. Some 31 sequences, all CD8+ CDR3, were shared between patients and controls.

Material for sequencing was sorted CD4+, CD8+, or CD8+CD57+ T cells (not recorded which) from PBMCs. The TCR sequence derives from a human donor in good health.

The CDR3 sequence is CASSPTGFDEQYF. In DNA form, the CDR3 reads TGTGCCAGCAGCCCGACAGGGTTCGACGAGCAGTACTTC. V and J are TRBV11-2 and TRBJ2-7, with TRBD1 matching 7 bases. Germline V gene sequence: CDR1 SGHAT, CDR2 FQNNGV. CDR3 length equals 13 residues. V was pared by 5 bases and J by 5 bases, with 6 bases of the junction left unmatched.